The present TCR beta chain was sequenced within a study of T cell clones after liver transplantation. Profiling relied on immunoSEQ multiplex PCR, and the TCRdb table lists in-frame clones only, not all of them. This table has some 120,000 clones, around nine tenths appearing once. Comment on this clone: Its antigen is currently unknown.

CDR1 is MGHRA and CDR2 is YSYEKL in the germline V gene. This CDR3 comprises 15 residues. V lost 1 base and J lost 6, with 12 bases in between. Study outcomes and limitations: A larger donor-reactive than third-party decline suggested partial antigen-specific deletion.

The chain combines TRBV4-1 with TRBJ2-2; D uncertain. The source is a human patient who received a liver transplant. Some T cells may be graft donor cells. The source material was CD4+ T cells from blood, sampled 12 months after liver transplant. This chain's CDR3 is CASSQGLSLAGELFF. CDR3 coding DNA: TGCGCCAGCAGCCAAGGATTGTCCTTGGCCGGGGAGCTGTTTTTT.